This T cell receptor (beta chain) stems from a study of T-cell memory formation after mild COVID-19. This clonotype was detected a few times. TCRdb processed the 5' RACE reads anew with MiXCR; each CDR3 protein has one entry. The sample has about 470,000 distinct CDR3 sequences, around a sixth seen once; the top ten hold roughly an eighth. The receptor was derived from an adult woman who had mild COVID-19 (a few samples of this study predate the infection). Cell type and time point are not known. The sequenced material came from PBMCs or a T cell subset sorted from them (not recorded which).

The CDR3 loop reads CASSFWGLAATYEQYF. DNA for the CDR3: TGTGCCAGCAGTTTTTGGGGACTAGCGGCGACCTACGAGCAGTACTTC. This chain joins TRBV12-3 or TRBV12-4 and TRBJ2-7, with 11 bases fitting TRBD2. Trimming took 3 bases from V and 2 from J; bases not matched to a gene: 6. The CDR3 consists of 16 residues.